In its sample, the clone carrying this T cell receptor (beta chain) was seen a few times. A read error may account for a junction end that differs from germline. This specimen belongs to a study of PD-L1 blockade in urothelial cancer. The CDR3 runs 14 residues. Germline loops: CDR1 SGHVS, CDR2 FNYEAQ. Time point reported: peripheral blood 6 weeks after treatment start. The repertoire was sequenced with immunoSEQ multiplex PCR; TCRdb's copy has only in-frame clones and lacks some. The table includes about 91,000 clones, around 78% detected once. The clonotype was recovered from a man between 65 and 85 years old with urothelial cancer. The V gene is TRBV7-6, the J gene TRBJ2-3; D may be TRBD1 or TRBD2 (5 bases each). The specimen was PBMCs, collected around atezolizumab (anti-PD-L1) treatment. The CDR3 DNA is TGTGCCAGCAGGTTAGAGGGGAGCACAGATACGCAGTATTTT. This gives the protein CASRLEGSTDTQYF.